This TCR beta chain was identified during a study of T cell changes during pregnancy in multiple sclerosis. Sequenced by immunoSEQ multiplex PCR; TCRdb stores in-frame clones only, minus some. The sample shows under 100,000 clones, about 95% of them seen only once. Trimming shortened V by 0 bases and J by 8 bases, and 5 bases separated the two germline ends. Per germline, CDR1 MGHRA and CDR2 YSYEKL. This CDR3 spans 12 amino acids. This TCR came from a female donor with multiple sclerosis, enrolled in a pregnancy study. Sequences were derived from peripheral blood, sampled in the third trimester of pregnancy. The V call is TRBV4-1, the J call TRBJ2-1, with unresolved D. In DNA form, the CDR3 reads TGCGCCAGCAGCCAAGATCTCGATGAGCAGTTCTTC. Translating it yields CASSQDLDEQFF.